This TCR beta chain comes out of a study of shared clonotypes between healthy human individuals. Naive CD8 cells lacked CD45RO and underwent positive selection for CCR7, leaving out terminally differentiated effector memory CD45RA+ cells. Looked up from germline, CDR1 is MNHEY and CDR2 is SMNVEV (reference sequence). The germline V and J ends were trimmed by 6 bases and 0 bases, with 23 bases remaining between them. The CDR3 is 19 residues long. Genomic DNA of every subset was divided equally among multiple immunoSEQ plates. For sorted subsets, about 190 ng DNA per replicate equaled about 30,000 T cell genomes. This table comes from immunoSEQ multiplex PCR, and its TCRdb copy is limited to in-frame clones, with some not included. The data hold nearly 2 million clones, with approximately 94% observed a single time.

Sequencing input: naive CD8+ T cells sorted from blood. The rearrangement joins TRBV27 to TRBJ2-2, with unresolved D. The receptor was derived from a man aged 18 to 30 in good health. In DNA form, the CDR3 reads TGTGCCAGCAGACCGGCGCGCATATGGCCCCTTCCGAACACCGGGGAGCTGTTTTTT. It is translated as CASRPARIWPLPNTGELFF.